The entry that follows covers one TCR beta chain sequence. Its antigen is unidentified. The data stem from a study of Ad26.COV2.S vaccination and SARS-CoV-2 variants. Study-wide context: Trial arm assignment for the donor was COV1001 Ad26.COV2.S. Intramuscular Ad26.COV2.S at 5x10^10 or 1x10^11 viral particles. General study results and limits: Placebo recipients showed lower spike-specific TCR breadth than vaccinees.

Described treatment: 15 to 20 received Ad26.COV2.S at low or high dose, single or two shots; about five received placebo; per-sample allocation not given. Samples came from day 63 after the first vaccine or placebo injection. Donation was by an adult aged 18-55 years who was in Boston. Only in-frame clones appear in the TCRdb table, and some are missing; sequencing was by immunoSEQ multiplex PCR. This repertoire shows roughly 420,000 clones, roughly 90% found once; its top ten account for about 3.5%. Germline V lookup: CDR1 MNHEY, CDR2 SVGEGT. V was cut by 2 bases and J by 0 bases, with 17 bases left in between. This CDR3 has 19 amino acids.

This clonotype was obtained from a person between 18 and 59 years old who received the Ad26.COV2.S COVID-19 vaccine or a placebo. This specimen was peripheral blood, taken in a trial of Ad26.COV2.S vaccine versus placebo. V gene TRBV6-2 or TRBV6-3 combines with J gene TRBJ2-6; D may be TRBD1 (6 bases). The CDR3 is CASSYLPGTSSSGANVLTF. DNA of the CDR3: TGTGCCAGCAGTTACCTGCCCGGGACATCGTCCTCTGGGGCCAACGTCCTGACTTTC.